Listed below are T cell receptor beta chains from one sample, sequenced in a study of T cells in Graves' hyperthyroidism and ophthalmopathy. MiXCR, applied by TCRdb to the multiplex PCR reads, yields one record per CDR3 protein. This repertoire shows 400,000 to 550,000 distinct CDR3 sequences, approximately 25% found once; its top ten account for about 11%. Sample: blood. These receptor sequences come from a woman aged 25 to 39 with Graves' ophthalmopathy. CDR3s include the opening cysteine and the closing phenylalanine or tryptophan. Fields, in order: V gene, D gene, J gene, clone size, CDR3 protein, CDR3 DNA. A D gene is named only where the DNA matches it firmly. The size of a clone is reported for some rows only, either as once, few or many, or as a class for expanded clones.

>TRBV20-1|.|TRBJ1-1|few
CSASQGFKAFF
TGCAGTGCTAGTCAGGGGTTTAAAGCTTTCTTT
>TRBV20-1|.|TRBJ2-1|.
CSMYAGLTAYEQFF
TGCAGTATGTACGCTGGCTTGACCGCCTACGAGCAGTTCTTC
>TRBV7-8|TRBD1|TRBJ2-5|many
CASSFLGQGEKETQYF
TGTGCCAGCAGTTTTCTGGGACAGGGGGAGAAAGAGACCCAGTACTTC
>TRBV7-8|.|TRBJ1-1|.
CASNRQEDTEAFF
TGTGCCAGCAACCGACAGGAGGATACTGAAGCTTTCTTT
>TRBV12-3/TRBV12-4|.|TRBJ2-7|many
CASSLATGRYEQYF
TGTGCCAGCAGTTTAGCTACAGGGCGCTACGAGCAGTACTTC
>TRBV29-1|.|TRBJ2-7|many
CSVEAAGRGAYEQYF
TGCAGCGTTGAAGCGGCAGGGAGAGGGGCCTACGAGCAGTACTTC
>TRBV3-1|TRBD2|TRBJ2-5|many
CASSQAWGSGGVPKTQYF
TGTGCCAGCAGCCAGGCCTGGGGTAGCGGGGGCGTTCCAAAGACCCAGTACTTC
>TRBV12-3/TRBV12-4|.|TRBJ2-1|.
CASSPLDSLYNEQFF
TGTGCCAGCAGTCCCCTAGATTCCCTCTACAATGAGCAGTTCTTC
>TRBV4-1|TRBD1|TRBJ2-7|many
CASSAPGQTYEQYF
TGCGCCAGCAGCGCACCGGGACAGACCTACGAGCAGTACTTC
>TRBV6-5|.|TRBJ2-2|few
CASSSLGPWGTGELFF
TGTGCCAGCAGTTCCCTAGGTCCCTGGGGAACCGGGGAGCTGTTTTTT
>TRBV10-3|.|TRBJ1-5|many
CAISADTQPQHF
TGTGCCATCAGTGCGGACACTCAGCCCCAGCATTTT
>TRBV10-1|TRBD2|TRBJ2-5|many
CASSEVGTSQETQYF
TGCGCCAGCAGTGAAGTTGGGACTAGTCAGGAGACCCAGTACTTC
>TRBV6-5|TRBD2|TRBJ2-5|.
CASGPGLRKETQYF
TGTGCCAGTGGTCCGGGACTAAGGAAAGAGACCCAGTACTTC
>TRBV15|.|TRBJ1-1|.
CATSMYPNTEAFF
TGTGCCACCAGCATGTACCCGAACACTGAAGCTTTCTTT
>TRBV20-1|.|TRBJ1-2|many
CSAGTGRPNYGYTF
TGCAGTGCTGGGACCGGCCGACCTAACTATGGCTACACCTTC
>TRBV28|.|TRBJ1-5|.
CASSLQTLSNQPQHF
TGTGCCAGCAGTTTACAGACTCTTAGCAATCAGCCCCAGCATTTT
>TRBV20-1|.|TRBJ1-1|.
CSARDRTDEAFF
TGCAGTGCTAGAGATCGGACAGATGAAGCTTTCTTT
>TRBV6-5|.|TRBJ2-2|many
CASSYRRANTGELFF
TGTGCCAGCAGTTACCGGCGGGCGAACACCGGGGAGCTGTTTTTT
>TRBV30|.|TRBJ1-5|many
CAWTRGGGNQPQHF
TGTGCCTGGACTAGGGGGGGAGGCAATCAGCCCCAGCATTTT
>TRBV19|TRBD1|TRBJ2-5|many
CASSYLPGQGSETQYF
TGTGCCAGTAGTTACTTGCCGGGACAGGGGTCTGAGACCCAGTACTTC
>TRBV18|.|TRBJ2-2|few
CASSPRTGTGELFF
TGTGCCAGCTCACCTCGAACCGGGACCGGGGAGCTGTTTTTT
>TRBV18|.|TRBJ2-7|few
CASSPRGMGVYEQYF
TGTGCCAGCTCACCAAGGGGTATGGGGGTCTACGAGCAGTACTTC
>TRBV11-2|TRBD1|TRBJ1-1|many
CASSLIQGADTEAFF
TGTGCCAGCAGCTTGATACAGGGGGCCGACACTGAAGCTTTCTTT
>TRBV12-3/TRBV12-4|.|TRBJ1-1|.
CASSFVAGEAFF
TGTGCCAGCAGTTTTGTGGCCGGTGAAGCTTTCTTT
>TRBV19|.|TRBJ1-5|many
CASKTASNQPQHF
TGTGCCAGTAAGACAGCAAGCAATCAGCCCCAGCATTTT
>TRBV4-1|.|TRBJ2-4|many
CASRNSPLAKNIQYF
TGCGCCAGCCGGAACAGTCCGCTAGCCAAAAACATTCAGTACTTC
>TRBV9|.|TRBJ1-5|few
CASSVEDYTDQPQHF
TGTGCCAGCAGCGTAGAAGACTACACCGATCAGCCCCAGCATTTT
>TRBV6-1|.|TRBJ2-7|many
CASSEAVPYYEQYF
TGTGCCAGCAGTGAAGCGGTCCCATACTACGAGCAGTACTTC
>TRBV6-2/TRBV6-3|.|TRBJ2-7|.
CASSTPAIGYEQYF
TGTGCCAGCAGTACGCCAGCTATAGGTTACGAGCAGTACTTC
>TRBV11-1|TRBD2|TRBJ2-3|.
CASSFPGGGARMDTQYF
TGTGCCAGCAGCTTCCCCGGCGGGGGGGCCCGGATGGATACGCAGTATTTT
>TRBV11-2|.|TRBJ2-7|.
CASHGLNYEQYF
TGTGCCAGTCACGGACTAAACTACGAGCAGTACTTC
>TRBV15|.|TRBJ2-6|few
CATSRPLSGANVLTF
TGTGCCACCAGCAGACCTCTCTCTGGGGCCAACGTCCTGACTTTC
>TRBV7-3|TRBD1|TRBJ2-5|many
CASTLTGELGETQYF
TGTGCCAGCACCCTGACAGGGGAATTGGGAGAGACCCAGTACTTC
>TRBV18|TRBD2|TRBJ2-7|few
CASSPSGGMTFYEQYF
TGTGCCAGCTCCCCCTCGGGAGGGATGACTTTCTACGAGCAGTACTTC
>TRBV6-5|.|TRBJ1-1|.
CASSYDGGRTEAFF
TGTGCCAGCAGTTACGATGGAGGGAGAACTGAAGCTTTCTTT
>TRBV12-3/TRBV12-4|.|TRBJ2-5|.
CASSLNRHPYQETQYF
TGTGCCAGCAGCCTAAACAGGCACCCGTACCAAGAGACCCAGTACTTC
>TRBV11-3|.|TRBJ2-7|.
CASSSNLLRSYEQYF
TGTGCCAGCAGCTCGAACCTCCTCCGCTCCTACGAGCAGTACTTC
>TRBV11-1|TRBD1|TRBJ2-7|once
CASSLGSTGGAYEQYF
TGTGCCAGCAGCTTAGGTTCGACAGGGGGGGCCTACGAGCAGTACTTC
>TRBV9|TRBD1|TRBJ1-1|.
CASSVDGTANTEAFF
TGTGCCAGCAGCGTAGACGGGACAGCGAACACTGAAGCTTTCTTT
>TRBV19|.|TRBJ1-5|few
CASSIRVSGNQPQHF
TGTGCCAGTAGTATTCGGGTATCCGGGAATCAGCCCCAGCATTTT
>TRBV5-1|.|TRBJ2-2|.
CASSFSPPGGELFF
TGCGCCAGCAGCTTTTCCCCGCCCGGTGGGGAGCTGTTTTTT
>TRBV2|.|TRBJ1-5|.
CASSVLGISNQPQHF
TGTGCCAGCAGTGTTTTGGGCATTAGCAATCAGCCCCAGCATTTT
>TRBV7-3|.|TRBJ2-5|many
CASSLQGWQTQYF
TGTGCCAGCAGCTTACAGGGGTGGCAGACCCAGTACTTC
>TRBV19|.|TRBJ1-6|few
CASSLSPGSYNSPLHF
TGTGCCAGCAGCTTATCCCCGGGCTCCTATAATTCACCCCTCCACTTT
>TRBV6-5|.|TRBJ2-7|many
CASSYSSGAITYEQYF
TGTGCCAGCAGTTACTCGTCGGGGGCCATCACCTACGAGCAGTACTTC
>TRBV4-1|.|TRBJ1-1|.
CASSQEWDRGILAMNTEAFF
TGCGCCAGCAGCCAAGAATGGGATCGGGGTATCTTAGCGATGAACACTGAAGCTTTCTTT
>TRBV27|.|TRBJ2-3|.
CASSFYDRASTDTQYF
TGTGCCAGCAGTTTTTATGACAGAGCTAGCACAGATACGCAGTATTTT
>TRBV19|TRBD1|TRBJ1-2|.
CASIPGQGFFYGYTF
TGTGCCAGTATCCCGGGACAGGGGTTTTTCTATGGCTACACCTTC
>TRBV27|.|TRBJ1-5|many
CASSSLGGPQHF
TGTGCCAGCAGTTCCCTGGGGGGGCCCCAGCATTTT
>TRBV18|.|TRBJ1-1|many
CASSPGADTEAFF
TGTGCCAGCTCACCAGGGGCGGACACTGAAGCTTTCTTT
>TRBV4-1|.|TRBJ1-2|few
CASSQVGRGSNGYTF
TGCGCCAGCAGCCAAGTGGGCAGGGGTTCCAATGGCTACACCTTC
>TRBV20-1|TRBD2|TRBJ2-7|many
CSAPSPGGYEQYF
TGCAGTGCTCCTTCCCCGGGAGGCTACGAGCAGTACTTC
>TRBV6-2/TRBV6-3|.|TRBJ2-5|few
CASDQVGREETQYF
TGTGCCAGTGATCAGGTGGGCCGAGAAGAGACCCAGTACTTC
>TRBV6-5|.|TRBJ1-5|many
CASSWAWDQPQHF
TGTGCCAGCAGTTGGGCATGGGATCAGCCCCAGCATTTT
>TRBV20-1|TRBD2|TRBJ2-5|many
CSAGGRAVETQYF
TGCAGTGCCGGCGGGAGGGCTGTGGAGACCCAGTACTTC